The 16 T cell receptor beta chains below were found in one sample sequenced in a study of early T cells in non-severe SARS-CoV-2 infection. TCRdb reprocessed the 5' RACE reads via MiXCR and lists one record per CDR3 protein. The data hold around 28,000 distinct CDR3 sequences, with less than 6.5% observed a single time. The sequenced sample was whole blood. All receptors come from an adult who was a healthcare worker with PCR-confirmed SARS-CoV-2 infection or an uninfected control (not recorded which).

This clonotype was detected ten times or more. V gene TRBV20-1 combines with J gene TRBJ2-7; perhaps TRBD1 as D (5 bases). CDR1 and CDR2 (germline): DFQATT, SNEGSKA (reference sequence). The CDR3 consists of 12 residues. V lost 5 bases and J lost 2, with 10 bases in between. CDR3 coding DNA: TGCAGTGCTCTAAAGGGGACCTACGAGCAGTACTTC. This translates into CSALKGTYEQYF.

This clonotype was recorded a few times. This sequence joins TRBV2 and TRBJ2-1; D gene ambiguous. Germline CDR1 and CDR2: SNHLY and FYNNEI. V dropped 6 bases and J dropped 10 bases, with 7 bases sitting between them. CDR3 length equals 10 residues. The CDR3 DNA reads TGTGCCAGCAGCCCCCTGGAGCAGTTCTTC. Translating it yields CASSPLEQFF.

This clonotype showed up many times. This chain links TRBV21-1 with TRBJ1-2; the table names TRBD1, a call not compared with the DNA. TRBV21-1 is a known pseudogene. This CDR3 region has 17 residues. The DNA of the CDR3 is TGTGCCAGCAGCAAAAACGGGATTGGACAGATATCCTATGGCTACACCTTC. This sequence encodes CASSKNGIGQISYGYTF.

The chain has TRBV29-1 and TRBJ1-2, with D unclear. The CDR3 covers 14 residues. CDR1 and CDR2 (germline): SQVTM, ANQGSEA. The V end was cut by 7 bases, the J end by 4 bases, with 19 bases between. CDR3 region: CSDKGLTVGYGYTF. CDR3 coding DNA: TGCAGCGACAAAGGCCTCACGGTAGGCTATGGCTACACCTTC.

This clonotype has ten or more counts. This chain connects TRBV4-1 to TRBJ2-5, with D perhaps matching TRBD1 (6 bases). Germline assignment: CDR1 MGHRA and CDR2 YSYEKL. This CDR3 spans 14 amino acids. The V gene lost 1 base and the J gene lost 5 bases, with 11 bases spanning the gap. CDR3: CASSQVGQLETQYF. The CDR3, as DNA: TGCGCCAGCAGCCAAGTAGGACAGTTGGAGACCCAGTACTTC.

The rearrangement links TRBV7-9 to TRBJ1-2; a possible D gene is TRBD1 (5 bases). The CDR3 totals 13 residues. The germline CDR1 and CDR2 sequences are SEHNR and FQNEAQ (reference sequence). With 6 bases removed from V and 3 bases from J, the gap between germline ends came to 11 bases. The CDR3 is CASRLPGHYGYTF. As DNA, the CDR3 is TGTGCCAGCAGACTCCCGGGACACTATGGCTACACCTTC. Full variable domain (remainder filled in from reference TRBV7-9 and TRBJ1-2): DTGVSQNPRHKITKRGQNVTFRCDPISEHNRLYWYRQTLGQGPEFLTYFQNEAQLEKSRLLSDRFSAERPKGSFSTLEIQRTEQGDSAMYLCASRLPGHYGYTFGSGTRLTVV.

The chain carries TRBV7-2 and TRBJ2-7; D is unclear. Germline assignment: CDR1 SGHTA and CDR2 FQGNSA. The CDR3 is made up of 14 amino acids. V was cut by 4 bases and J by 4 bases, with 14 bases left in between. CDR3 sequence: CASSSNRDAYEQYF. In nucleotides, the CDR3 is TGTGCCAGCAGCTCAAACCGAGACGCTTACGAGCAGTACTTC.

In this sample, this clonotype turned up many times. This rearrangement joins TRBV7-9 to TRBJ2-2; D ambiguous. The CDR3 contains 15 residues. V lost 6 bases and J 1 base, leaving 12 bases between the germline ends. Germline assignment: CDR1 SEHNR and CDR2 FQNEAQ (reference sequence). The DNA of the CDR3 is TGTGCCAGCAGTTGGACGTCCTGGAACACCGGGGAGCTGTTTTTT. Residues: CASSWTSWNTGELFF.

This clonotype was seen at least ten times. DNA of the CDR3: TGTGCCAGCAGTTTTCGCGGACCTAGCACAGATACGCAGTATTTT. Translating it yields CASSFRGPSTDTQYF. The rearrangement uses TRBV27 and TRBJ2-3; D gene uncertain. Germline values: CDR1 MNHEY, CDR2 SMNVEV (reference sequence). The V end lost 3 bases, the J end lost 0 bases, and 10 bases lay between the germline ends. CDR3 size: 15 residues.

This clonotype was picked up many times. The chain recombines TRBV20-1 with TRBJ1-3; 9 bases map to TRBD1. Germline values: CDR1 DFQATT, CDR2 SNEGSKA (reference sequence). This CDR3 contains 15 residues. V shed 5 bases, J shed 7 bases, and the junction held 12 bases outside the gene matches. In DNA form, the CDR3 reads TGCAGTGCTCTCACCGGGACAGGGATAATGAACACCATATATTTT. Amino acid sequence: CSALTGTGIMNTIYF.

Ten or more counts support this clonotype. V gene TRBV19 combines with J gene TRBJ2-3; D is unclear. This CDR3 has 13 residues. From germline, CDR1 is LNHDA and CDR2 SQIVND (reference sequence). V was pared by 4 bases and J by 0 bases, with 5 bases between. DNA for the CDR3: TGTGCCAGTAGTACTACTAGCACAGATACGCAGTATTTT. It translates to CASSTTSTDTQYF.

The chain employs TRBV19 and TRBJ1-5; tentatively, D is TRBD1 (6 bases). The CDR3 contains 14 residues. Germline values: CDR1 LNHDA, CDR2 SQIVND (reference sequence). V was pared by 3 bases and J by 6 bases, with 12 bases between. The CDR3 loop is CASSIRGIGQPQHF. The CDR3 nucleotides are TGTGCCAGTAGTATCAGGGGTATCGGTCAGCCCCAGCATTTT.

Many counts were recorded for this clonotype. The J gene is TRBJ2-2, the V gene TRBV11-2; D remains ambiguous. This CDR3 has 16 amino acids. The ends were cut back, 5 bases at V and 1 base at J, with 14 bases in the middle. Per germline, CDR1 SGHAT and CDR2 FQNNGV. CDR3 DNA sequence: TGTGCCAGCAGCCCGGCTGGGCTCCGGAACACCGGGGAGCTGTTTTTT. Residues: CASSPAGLRNTGELFF.

This clonotype was observed many times. This chain joins TRBV7-8 and TRBJ2-1; perhaps TRBD2 as D (6 bases). This CDR3 is built from 16 residues. Trimming shortened V by 2 bases and J by 0 bases, and 11 bases separated the two germline ends. Germline loops: CDR1 SGHVS, CDR2 FQNEAQ. The chain's CDR3 is CASSLSRAGSYNEQFF. The CDR3 DNA follows: TGTGCCAGCAGCTTATCAAGAGCGGGCTCCTACAATGAGCAGTTCTTC.

This clonotype showed up many times. This sequence joins TRBV4-1 and TRBJ2-5, with 10 bases lining up with TRBD1. This CDR3 comprises 15 residues. Per germline, CDR1 MGHRA and CDR2 YSYEKL. Trimming took 4 bases from V and 5 from J; bases not matched to a gene: 7. CDR3 nucleotides: TGCGCCAGCAGCCTAGGGACAGGGGCACGGGAGACCCAGTACTTC. It codes for CASSLGTGARETQYF.

There are many counts of this clonotype. V usage is TRBV29-1 and J usage is TRBJ2-5; D tentatively reads TRBD1 or TRBD2 (5 bases each). The CDR3 contains 12 residues. The V gene lost 6 bases and the J gene lost 4 bases, with 12 bases spanning the gap. Germline CDR1 is SQVTM and CDR2 is ANQGSEA. In DNA form, the CDR3 reads TGCAGCGTGGGGGACGGAGGAGAGACCCAGTACTTC. Translation gives CSVGDGGETQYF. Looking up the rest from reference TRBV29-1 and TRBJ2-5 gives the full variable domain: SAVISQKPSRDICQRGTSLTIQCQVDSQVTMMFWYRQQPGQSLTLIATANQGSEATYESGFVIDKFPISRPNLTFSTLTVSNMSPEDSSIYLCSVGDGGETQYFGPGTRLLVL.